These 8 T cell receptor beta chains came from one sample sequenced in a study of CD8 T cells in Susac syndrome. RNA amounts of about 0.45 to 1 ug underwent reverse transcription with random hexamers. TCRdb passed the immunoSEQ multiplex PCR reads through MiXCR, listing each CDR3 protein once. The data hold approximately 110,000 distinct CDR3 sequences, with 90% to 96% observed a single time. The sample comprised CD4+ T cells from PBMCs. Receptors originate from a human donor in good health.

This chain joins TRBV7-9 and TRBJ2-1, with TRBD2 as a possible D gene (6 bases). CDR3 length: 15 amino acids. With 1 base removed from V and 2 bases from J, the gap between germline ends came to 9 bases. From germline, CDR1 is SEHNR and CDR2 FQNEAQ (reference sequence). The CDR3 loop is CASSLDPGAYNEQFF. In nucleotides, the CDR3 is TGTGCCAGCAGCTTAGACCCGGGAGCCTACAATGAGCAGTTCTTC.

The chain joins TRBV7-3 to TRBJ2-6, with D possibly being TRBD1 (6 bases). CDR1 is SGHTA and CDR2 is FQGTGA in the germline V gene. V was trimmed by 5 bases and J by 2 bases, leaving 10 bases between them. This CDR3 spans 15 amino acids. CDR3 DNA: TGTGCCAGCAGCCAGCAGGGGACTGGGGCCAACGTCCTGACTTTC. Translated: CASSQQGTGANVLTF. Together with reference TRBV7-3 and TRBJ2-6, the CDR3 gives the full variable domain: GAGVSQTPSNKVTEKGKYVELRCDPISGHTALYWYRQSLGQGPEFLIYFQGTGAADDSGLPNDRFFAVRPEGSVSTLKIQRTERGDSAVYLCASSQQGTGANVLTFGAGSRLTVL.

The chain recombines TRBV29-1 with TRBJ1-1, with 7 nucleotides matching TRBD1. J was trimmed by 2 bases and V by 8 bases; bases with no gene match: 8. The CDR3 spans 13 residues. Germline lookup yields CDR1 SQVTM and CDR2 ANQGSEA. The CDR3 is CSYDQGGNTEAFF. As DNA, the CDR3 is TGCAGCTATGATCAGGGGGGTAACACTGAAGCTTTCTTT.

The DNA for the CDR3 is TGTGCCAGCAGTGTCAAAGTGGGTTCCGAGCAGTACTTC. It yields the protein CASSVKVGSEQYF. The chain joins TRBV2 to TRBJ2-7; D ambiguous. This CDR3 is built from 13 residues. Germline-derived CDR1 and CDR2 are SNHLY and FYNNEI. Trimming pared 4 bases from V and 6 bases from J, leaving 13 bases between. Full variable domain (outside the CDR3, taken from reference TRBV2 and TRBJ2-7): EPEVTQTPSHQVTQMGQEVILRCVPISNHLYFYWYRQILGQKVEFLVSFYNNEISEKSEIFDDQFSVERPDGSNFTLKIRSTKLEDSAMYFCASSVKVGSEQYFGPGTRLTVT.

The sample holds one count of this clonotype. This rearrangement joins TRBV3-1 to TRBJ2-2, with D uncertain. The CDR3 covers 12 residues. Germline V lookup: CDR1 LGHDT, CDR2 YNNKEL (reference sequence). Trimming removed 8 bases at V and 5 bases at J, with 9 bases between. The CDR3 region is CASGPVTGELFF. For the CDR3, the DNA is TGTGCCAGCGGCCCGGTGACCGGGGAGCTGTTTTTT.

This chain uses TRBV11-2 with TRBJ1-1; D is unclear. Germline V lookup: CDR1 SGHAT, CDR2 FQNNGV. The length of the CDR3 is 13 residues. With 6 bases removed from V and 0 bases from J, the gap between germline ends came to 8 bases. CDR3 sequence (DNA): TGTGCCAGCAGTACACAGATGAACACTGAAGCTTTCTTT. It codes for CASSTQMNTEAFF.

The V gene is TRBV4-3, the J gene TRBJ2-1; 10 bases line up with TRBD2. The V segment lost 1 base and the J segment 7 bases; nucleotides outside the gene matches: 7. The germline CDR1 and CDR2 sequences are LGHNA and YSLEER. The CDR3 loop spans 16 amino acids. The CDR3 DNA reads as TGCGCCAGCAGCCAAGGGCCTAGCGGGAGTCATAATGAGCAGTTCTTC. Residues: CASSQGPSGSHNEQFF.

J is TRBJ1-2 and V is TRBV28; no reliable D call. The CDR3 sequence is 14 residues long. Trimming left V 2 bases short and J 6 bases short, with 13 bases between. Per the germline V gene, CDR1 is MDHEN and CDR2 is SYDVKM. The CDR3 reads CASSLQPQQNGYTF. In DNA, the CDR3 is TGTGCCAGCAGTTTACAACCACAGCAGAATGGCTACACCTTC.